This T cell receptor beta chain was sequenced during a study of cytomegalovirus exposure and HLA in healthy donors (dated by TCRdb to the late 2010s). The study in broad terms: In an earlier analysis of some 550 of the donors, 276 Gb of sequence data and roughly 100 million unique TCR beta sequences from approximately 180 million T cells were reported. Roughly 320 gigabases of sequencing data and 70 million to 100 million unique TCR sequences made up an early release that covered approximately 650 HLA-typed donors. Among the approximately 420 genotyped donors, approximately 82% belonged to the genetic ancestry cluster associated with self-reported Caucasian donors. The study aimed to test whether cataloging public T cell receptors could reveal signatures of past pathogen exposure. Using immunosequencing, the study profiled T cell repertoires from fewer than 850 subjects and related those repertoires to cytomegalovirus serostatus. Besides the first cohort of more than 650 subjects, a separate validation cohort made up of 95 to 150 different subjects was used. High-throughput TCR immunosequencing, statistical association of individual TCRs with disease status, and machine learning were combined to predict cytomegalovirus infection status. A later analysis re-examined previously published TCR beta repertoires from more than 600 donors and added high-resolution HLA genotyping to investigate patterns of TCR occurrence. The later analysis used no new phenotypic data to find candidate immune exposures, relying instead on TCR beta sequences and their occurrence across donors. An earlier analysis of 500 to 750 of the donors applied high-throughput TCR beta sequencing to assess whether each TCR beta V gene segment acted as functional or pseudogenic. Donor age, sex, ethnicity and CMV serostatus were compiled together with the repertoire data. A later genetic analysis used genome-wide SNP genotypes for about 65% of the 666 donors, treating that subset as a discovery cohort. Every discovery cohort repertoire had been produced on one sequencing platform. Class I and class II HLA loci were covered by the typing at four-digit resolution. Typing coverage varied by locus: 629-630 donors for A, B, C, DRB1 and DQB1; approximately 500 for DQA1; around 610 for DPA1; 450 to 480 for DPB1. Several DR-DQ haplotypes were handled as single units for association and clustering, since linkage in the cohort was strong. Among about 410 genotyped donors of the cohort, an average of roughly 230,000 unique TCR beta nucleotide sequences was sequenced per donor, of which 15% to 20% were non-productive.

Broader findings and caveats from the paper: The classifier was reported to diagnose cytomegalovirus status with high specificity and sensitivity in both the original and validation cohorts. Because HLA typing was unavailable for some donors at each locus, only the typed subset was used in association tests. The earlier analysis of some 540 of the donors excluded 15 to 20 rarely observed V segments, including chromosome 9 orphons, because counts were too low. An association between a missense DCLRE1C variant and V-gene and J-gene trimming of TCR beta chains was found in a later genetic analysis and replicated in an independent cohort. According to a later genetic analysis, donors in an Asian-associated ancestry cluster had fewer N-insertions in productive TCRs than the roughly 700-donor mean. The study listed 150 to 200 TCR beta chains as associated with cytomegalovirus. Three of the identified cytomegalovirus-associated TCR beta chains were confirmed in vitro to be specific for cytomegalovirus antigens. While some public TCRs were present in many individuals, most TCR sequences turned up only very rarely across donors. A further reported finding was that TCR beta sequences accurately predicted the HLA-A and HLA-B alleles for most subjects in the first cohort. When HLA alleles, especially DR and DQ, strongly co-occurred, TCR associations were difficult to assign to individual alleles. In a later analysis, HLA-associated TCR beta chains showed more clonal expansion and lower generation probabilities than non-associated chains that were equally common. Sequencing depth was assumed to be roughly uniform across donors in the presence/absence analyses, though that assumption may not hold. The sequencing pipeline was judged likely to have produced a cluster of highly shared sequence variants as a technical artifact. Specific HLA alleles were associated with roughly 16,000 TCR beta sequences at a false discovery rate of 0.05 in a later analysis. Some IMGT-functional V segments, including TRBV6-2 and TRBV6-3, could not be told apart with the 87-base-pair reads, so those segments were excluded. A later analysis reported that several top co-occurrence clusters appeared linked to parvovirus B19, influenza, CMV and Epstein-Barr virus. Correlated functional status among segregating V segments might be attributable to linkage disequilibrium, but an unknown experimental factor could not be ruled out. In an earlier analysis of approximately 590 of the donors, most TCR beta V segments appeared in productive rearrangements about 87% or about 30% of the time, broadly matching IMGT annotations. A later analysis found that most CMV-associated TCR beta chains appeared HLA-restricted, with HLA associations seemingly driven largely by CMV exposure. Immune exposure information for the cohort was limited to CMV serostatus. This cohort had only TCR beta chains sequenced, and the lack of alpha or paired-chain data limited which features could be detected. According to a later analysis, TCR association rates differed among HLA loci, with DRB1 alleles showing the most associated TCRs and HLA-C alleles showing the fewest. According to the authors, the approach could potentially be generalized to other disease states and immunological phenotypes.

The cohort consisted of more than 650 healthy bone marrow donors. All cohort members were sampled while nominally healthy, although unrecorded immune exposures were likely present. The donor was CMV seropositive and belonged to the group of some 290 seropositive cohort members. A peripheral blood sample was collected from each donor, and TCR beta sequencing was performed on peripheral blood mononuclear cells. The Qiagen DNeasy Blood Extraction Kit was used to extract genomic DNA from the blood cell samples. Worth noting for this clone: The clone's antigen remains unknown. There are no base qualities to consult, and no much larger clone falls within one base.

The germline V gene yields SGDLS for CDR1 and YYNGEE for CDR2. The CDR3 holds 16 amino acids from the cysteine to the phenylalanine. Only the CDR3 DNA stays, 48 bases, in frame from base 1. V was cut back by 1 base and J by 1 base, leaving a gap of 12 bases between them. Library construction relied on the immunoSEQ multiplex PCR assay. The multiplex PCR relied on a mix of 60 forward primers for TCR Vbeta segments and 13 reverse primers for TCR Jbeta segments. The CDR3 region of rearranged TCR beta genes was amplified from genomic DNA with a multiplex PCR assay. The amplified TCR beta libraries were sequenced on the Illumina HiSeq System as 87-base-pair reads. The authors processed their data as follows. Across the 640 or so repertoires, a later analysis counted 60 million to 90 million unique TCR beta chains, some 11 million of which were shared by at least two donors. A nearest-neighbor algorithm error-corrected the raw reads and collapsed the reads into unique sequences, merging closely related sequences to remove PCR and sequencing errors. V, D and J gene segments were assigned by aligning CDR3 sequences to IMGT reference sequences. For a sequence to be retained, a match of at least six nucleotides was required to both a V gene segment and a J gene segment. A rearrangement counted as productive if the CDR3 had no stop codons and remained in frame with V and J, and every other rearrangement counted as non-productive. CDR3 was defined according to IMGT convention as the region running from the second conserved V-encoded cysteine to the conserved J-encoded phenylalanine. In an earlier analysis of 500 to 650 of the donors, sequences lacking an unambiguous match to a single V gene segment were excluded. In an earlier analysis of several hundred of the donors, a V segment was called functional when productive rearrangements were above 56.7%, and segregating when the standard deviation between donors exceeded 5%. A statistical classification framework was built to diagnose cytomegalovirus status from the catalog of TCR beta chain sequences. V and J gene assignment, in a later analysis, came from comparing TCR nucleotide sequences with IMGT/GENE-DB human TR gene sequences. The TCRdist pipeline was used in a later analysis to assign CDR3 sequences and most-parsimonious VDJ recombination scenarios. A later analysis defined each TCR beta chain by its CDR3 amino acid sequence plus V-gene family, and excluded reads lacking a unique V-gene family. To address suspected cross-contamination and a sequencing artifact, a later analysis removed 550 to 750 highly shared, low-generation-probability nucleotide sequences. For each public chain, a later analysis derived a clonal expansion index from normalized ranks of inferred template counts within each repertoire. In a later analysis, generation probabilities were computed using a VDJ recombination model fitted to out-of-frame rearrangements, and the results were checked against IGoR. Hypergeometric tests were used in a later analysis to score TCR-TCR, TCR-HLA and TCR-CMV co-occurrence, with a repertoire-size bias correction applied to the TCR pairs. A later analysis estimated false discovery rates by permuting HLA or CMV assignments 20 times. In a later analysis, co-occurring TCRs were grouped with DBSCAN, and TCRdist sequence similarity was added when clustering was performed within HLA-allele-positive subsets. For co-occurrence clustering, repertoires with fewer than 30,000 or more than 120,000 public chains were excluded, along with five repertoires with anomalous nucleotide sharing. What TCRdb holds here is the immuneACCESS table cut down to in-frame rearrangements. Part of the clones is not present; checked against another copy, under half of the missing clones reflect an unresolved V gene, and the others are unexplained. V, J and clone size are taken as reported in that table, and D and trimming were inferred from the DNA itself. A total of roughly 150,000 clones appear in this sample, 82% of them only once. The ten top clones hold about 6.4% of the sample.

The sample consisted of PBMCs. The clonotype comes from a woman aged 45-60 years in good health and CMV-seropositive. The rearranged segments are TRBV9 and TRBJ1-3; TRBD1 is a weak D gene call, 6 bases matching. This receptor carries the CDR3 CASSVTGWGSGNTIYF. The DNA sequence is given as TGTGCCAGCAGCGTAACAGGGTGGGGATCTGGAAACACCATATATTTT.